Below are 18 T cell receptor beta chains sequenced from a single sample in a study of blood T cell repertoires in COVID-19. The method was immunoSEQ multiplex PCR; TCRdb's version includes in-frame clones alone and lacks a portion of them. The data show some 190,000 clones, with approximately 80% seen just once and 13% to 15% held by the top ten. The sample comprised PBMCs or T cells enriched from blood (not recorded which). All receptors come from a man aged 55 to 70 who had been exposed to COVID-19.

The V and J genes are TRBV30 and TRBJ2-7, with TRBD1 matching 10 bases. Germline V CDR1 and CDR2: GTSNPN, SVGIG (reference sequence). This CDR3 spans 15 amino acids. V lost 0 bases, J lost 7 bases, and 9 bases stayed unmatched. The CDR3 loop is CAWSVKTGGLREQYF. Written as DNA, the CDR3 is TGTGCCTGGAGTGTGAAGACAGGGGGCTTGAGGGAGCAGTACTTC. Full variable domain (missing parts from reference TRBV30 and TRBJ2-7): SQTIHQWPATLVQPVGSPLSLECTVEGTSNPNLYWYRQAAGRGLQLLFYSVGIGQISSEVPQNLSASRPQDRQFILSSKKLLLSDSGFYLCAWSVKTGGLREQYFGPGTRLTVT.

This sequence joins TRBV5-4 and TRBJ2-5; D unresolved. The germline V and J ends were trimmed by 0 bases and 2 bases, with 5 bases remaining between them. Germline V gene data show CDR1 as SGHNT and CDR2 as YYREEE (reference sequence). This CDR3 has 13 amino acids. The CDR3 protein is CASSLVVQETQYF. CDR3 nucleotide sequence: TGTGCCAGCAGCTTGGTCGTACAAGAGACCCAGTACTTC.

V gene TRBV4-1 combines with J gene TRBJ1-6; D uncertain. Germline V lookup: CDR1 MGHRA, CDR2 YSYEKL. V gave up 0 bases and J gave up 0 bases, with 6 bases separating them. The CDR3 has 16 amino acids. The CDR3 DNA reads TGCGCCAGCAGCCAAGATGAGAGCTCCTATAATTCACCCCTCCACTTT. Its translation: CASSQDESSYNSPLHF.

CDR3 coding DNA: TGCGCCAGCAGCACGGACACGGGACAGGGGCGAGCTAATGAAAAACTGTTTTTT. It specifies CASSTDTGQGRANEKLFF. The chain links TRBV5-1 to TRBJ1-4; the match to TRBD1 covers 10 bases. J gave up 3 bases and V 4 bases, and 12 bases lay outside the gene matches. This CDR3 has 18 amino acids. CDR1 SGHRS and CDR2 YFSETQ come from the germline V gene. Based on the CDR3 plus reference TRBV5-1 and TRBJ1-4, the full variable domain is KAGVTQTPRYLIKTRGQQVTLSCSPISGHRSVSWYQQTPGQGLQFLFEYFSETQRNKGNFPGRFSGRQFSNSRSEMNVSTLELGDSALYLCASSTDTGQGRANEKLFFGSGTQLSVL.

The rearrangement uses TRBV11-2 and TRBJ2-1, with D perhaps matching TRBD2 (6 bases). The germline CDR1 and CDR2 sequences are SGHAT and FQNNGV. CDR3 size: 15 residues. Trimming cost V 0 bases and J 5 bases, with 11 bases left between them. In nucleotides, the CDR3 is TGTGCCAGCAGCTTAGATCAGCGGGCTAACAATGAGCAGTTCTTC. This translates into CASSLDQRANNEQFF.

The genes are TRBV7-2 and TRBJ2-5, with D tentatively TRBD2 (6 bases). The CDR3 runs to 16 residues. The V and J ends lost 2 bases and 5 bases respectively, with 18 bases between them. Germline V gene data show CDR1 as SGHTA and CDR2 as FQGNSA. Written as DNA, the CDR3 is TGTGCCAGCAGCTTATCCACGGGAGCCATAGGGGAGACCCAGTACTTC. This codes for CASSLSTGAIGETQYF.

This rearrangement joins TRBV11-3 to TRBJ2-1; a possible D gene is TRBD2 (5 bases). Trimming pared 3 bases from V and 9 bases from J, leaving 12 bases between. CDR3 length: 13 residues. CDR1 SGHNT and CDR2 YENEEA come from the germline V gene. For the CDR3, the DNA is TGTGCCAGCAGCTTGGACTTGTTGAGTGAGCAGTTCTTC. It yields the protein CASSLDLLSEQFF.

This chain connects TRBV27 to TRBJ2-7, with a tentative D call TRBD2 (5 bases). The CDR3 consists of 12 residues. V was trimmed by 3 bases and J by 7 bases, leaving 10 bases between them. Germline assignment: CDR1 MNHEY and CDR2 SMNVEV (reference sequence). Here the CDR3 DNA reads TGTGCCAGCAGTTTCGGGAAGGGAGAGCAGTACTTC. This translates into CASSFGKGEQYF.

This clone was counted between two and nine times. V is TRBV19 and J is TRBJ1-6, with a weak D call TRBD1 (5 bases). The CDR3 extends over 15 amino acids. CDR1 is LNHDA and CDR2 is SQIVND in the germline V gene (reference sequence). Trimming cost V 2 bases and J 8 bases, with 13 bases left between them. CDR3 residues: CASSILGRADSPLHF. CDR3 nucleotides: TGTGCCAGTAGTATATTGGGCAGGGCGGATTCACCCCTCCACTTT.

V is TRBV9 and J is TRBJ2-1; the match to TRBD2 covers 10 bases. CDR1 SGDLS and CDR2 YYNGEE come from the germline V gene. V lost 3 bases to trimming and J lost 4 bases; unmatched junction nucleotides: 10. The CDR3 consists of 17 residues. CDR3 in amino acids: CASSAFSSGSTYNEQFF. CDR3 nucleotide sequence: TGTGCCAGCAGCGCCTTTTCTAGCGGGAGTACGTACAATGAGCAGTTCTTC.

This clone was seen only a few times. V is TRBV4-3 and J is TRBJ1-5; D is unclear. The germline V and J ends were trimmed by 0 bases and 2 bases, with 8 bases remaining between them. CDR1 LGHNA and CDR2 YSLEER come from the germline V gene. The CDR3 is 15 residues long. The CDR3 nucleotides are TGCGCCAGCAGCCAAGAGGTCGGTGGCAATCAGCCCCAGCATTTT. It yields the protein CASSQEVGGNQPQHF.

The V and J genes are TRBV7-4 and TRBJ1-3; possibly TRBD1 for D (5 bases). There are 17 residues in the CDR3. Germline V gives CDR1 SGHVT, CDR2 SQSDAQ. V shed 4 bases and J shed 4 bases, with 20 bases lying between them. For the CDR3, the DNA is TGTGCCAGCAGCTCAATGCCCGGCCGGGGGAAAGGAAACACCATATATTTT. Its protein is CASSSMPGRGKGNTIYF.

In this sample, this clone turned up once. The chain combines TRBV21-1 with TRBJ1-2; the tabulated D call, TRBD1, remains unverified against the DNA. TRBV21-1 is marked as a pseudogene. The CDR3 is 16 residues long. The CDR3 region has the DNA TGTGCCAGCAGGAACGGACAGGGGGCGCTTACCTATGGCTACACCTTC. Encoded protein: CASRNGQGALTYGYTF.

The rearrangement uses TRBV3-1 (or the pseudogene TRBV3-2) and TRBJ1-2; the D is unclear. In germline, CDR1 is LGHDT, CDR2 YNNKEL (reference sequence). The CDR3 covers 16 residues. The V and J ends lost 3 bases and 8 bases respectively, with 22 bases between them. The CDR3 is CASSQRKIGLDLGYTF. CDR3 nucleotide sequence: TGTGCCAGCAGCCAGCGGAAGATCGGCCTCGACCTAGGCTACACCTTC.

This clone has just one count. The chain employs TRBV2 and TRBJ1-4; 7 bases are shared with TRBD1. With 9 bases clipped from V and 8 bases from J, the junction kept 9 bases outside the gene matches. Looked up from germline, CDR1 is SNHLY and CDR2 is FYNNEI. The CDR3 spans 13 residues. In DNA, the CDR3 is TGTGCCAGGGGACAGACGACTCCGGAAAAACTGTTTTTT. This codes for CARGQTTPEKLFF.

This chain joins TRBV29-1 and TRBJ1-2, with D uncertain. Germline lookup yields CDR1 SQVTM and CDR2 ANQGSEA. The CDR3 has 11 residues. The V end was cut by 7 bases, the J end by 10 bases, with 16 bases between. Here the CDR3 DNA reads TGCAGCGCCCTCCTGGAGACGGACTACACCTTC. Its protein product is CSALLETDYTF. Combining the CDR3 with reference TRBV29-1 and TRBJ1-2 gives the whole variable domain SAVISQKPSRDICQRGTSLTIQCQVDSQVTMMFWYRQQPGQSLTLIATANQGSEATYESGFVIDKFPISRPNLTFSTLTVSNMSPEDSSIYLCSALLETDYTFGSGTRLTVV.

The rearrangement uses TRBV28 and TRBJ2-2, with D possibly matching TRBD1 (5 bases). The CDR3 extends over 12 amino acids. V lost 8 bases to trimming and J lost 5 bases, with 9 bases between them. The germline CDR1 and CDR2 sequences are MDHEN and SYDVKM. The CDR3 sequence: CASGPGTGELFF. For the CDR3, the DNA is TGTGCCAGCGGCCCAGGGACCGGGGAGCTGTTTTTT. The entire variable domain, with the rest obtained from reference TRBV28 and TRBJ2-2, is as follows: DVKVTQSSRYLVKRTGEKVFLECVQDMDHENMFWYRQDPGLGLRLIYFSYDVKMKEKGDIPEGYSVSREKKERFSLILESASTNQTSMYLCASGPGTGELFFGEGSRLTVL.

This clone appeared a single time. As DNA, the CDR3 is TGTGCCAGTAGTAAGAGGGGACAGGGGTACGTAGCTTTCTTT. Translating gives CASSKRGQGYVAFF. This chain connects TRBV19 to TRBJ1-1, with TRBD1 identical over 10 bases. CDR1 is LNHDA, CDR2 SQIVND, per germline (reference sequence). CDR3 length: 14 residues. Unmatched junction bases numbered 9, after V lost 4 bases and J lost 10 bases.